Listed below are T cell receptor beta chains from one sample, sequenced in a study of blood T cells in healthy people across ages. One entry per CDR3 protein, called by TCRdb with MiXCR from the 5' RACE reads. The sample shows more than 700,000 distinct CDR3 sequences, 53% of them seen only once. The sequenced sample consisted of blood. The receptors here all came from an elderly man in good health. Each CDR3 is given with its conserved first and last residue.

V | CDR3
TRBV7-2 | CASSLKSRGTEAFF
TRBV20-1 | CSAPGQGSTQKLFF
TRBV6-6 | CATQKADTQYF
TRBV6-6 | CASNGGTAGANVLTF
TRBV5-1 | CASSLGGKEQYF
TRBV7-2 | CASSFAAGLPYTEQYF
TRBV28 | CASSYTDRGGETQYF
TRBV11-2 | CASSVSLAGNYNEQFF
TRBV20-1 | CSARGQDRAYEQYF
TRBV7-9 | CASSLVLAGEDRYAYF
TRBV14 | CASSERSVTSREQYF
TRBV20-1 | CSARVATSGYNEQFF
TRBV2 | CASSDRQSGANVLTF
TRBV4-2 | CASRQQGGGYTF
TRBV15 | CATSRDGGTGYGYTF
TRBV20-1 | CSARGQGGSYEQYF
TRBV4-2 | CASSQDPGTWGYTF
TRBV7-3 | CASSWSGRNEQFF
TRBV28 | CASSVGWALNEQFF
TRBV5-1 | CASSLEGTALREQYF
TRBV3-1 | CASSQESGLQFF
TRBV3-1 | CASSQGGGIGTEAFF
TRBV12-3/TRBV12-4 | CASSMRDPGSSLHF
TRBV12-3/TRBV12-4 | CASSFVNQETQYF
TRBV20-1 | CSAPVLMGPEQFF
TRBV15 | CATSSTDRSSYEQYF
TRBV7-2 | CASSLGDLASEQFF
TRBV2 | CASSGPLAGVNEQYF
TRBV9 | CASSVGTAYMNTEAFF
TRBV5-1 | CASSLIRQGLRTEAFF
TRBV12-3/TRBV12-4 | CASISWGRGGNGYTF
TRBV25-1 | CASSEYSGRHSYEQYF
TRBV11-2 | CASSLVEGLNTEAFF
TRBV6-2/TRBV6-3 | CASSYSIGTSGRIGEQFF
TRBV28 | CASSSGTSGRATNEQFF
TRBV7-6 | CASSPAYSGRRSRYAYF
TRBV27 | CASSLSGQNYGYTF
TRBV20-1 | CSATGTEMVWGNEQYF
TRBV9 | CASSASGREYNEQFF